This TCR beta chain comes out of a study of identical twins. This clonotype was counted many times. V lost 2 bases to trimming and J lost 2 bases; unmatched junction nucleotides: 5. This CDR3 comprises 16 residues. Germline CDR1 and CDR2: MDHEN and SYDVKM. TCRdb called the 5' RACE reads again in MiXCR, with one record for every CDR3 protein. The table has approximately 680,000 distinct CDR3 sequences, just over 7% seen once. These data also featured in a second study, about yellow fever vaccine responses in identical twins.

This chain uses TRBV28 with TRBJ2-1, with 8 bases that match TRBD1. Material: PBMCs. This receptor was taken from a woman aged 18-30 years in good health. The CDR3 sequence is CASSLMAGGTYNEQFF. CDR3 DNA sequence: TGTGCCAGCAGTTTAATGGCAGGGGGCACCTACAATGAGCAGTTCTTC.